This T cell receptor beta chain was identified during a study of OX40 agonist ivuxolimab in advanced cancers. Context from the whole study: Ivuxolimab was an agonistic, fully human IgG2 monoclonal antibody directed against OX40 (CD134), a costimulatory receptor. Prior anti-PD-1, anti-PD-L1 or anti-CTLA-4 therapy was permitted, and approximately 40% of dose-escalation patients had received checkpoint inhibitors. Intravenous ivuxolimab was administered to patients every 2 weeks at six dose levels: 0.01, 0.1, 0.3, 1.5, 3 and 10 mg/kg. Peripheral TCRbeta sequencing was intended to test whether TCR sequence diversity was altered and clonal T-cell expansion was caused by ivuxolimab. The paper covers the monotherapy dose-escalation part of the phase I ivuxolimab trial, which included N ≈ 50 patients. Of the 50 to 55 dose-escalation patients, hepatocellular carcinoma was present in 19, melanoma in around 15, renal cell carcinoma in 9 and head and neck cancer in 9. A male proportion of about 79% and a mean age of 60 years, ranging from 23 to 79, were recorded for the dose-escalation cohort. Partial responses occurred in three dose-escalation patients, of whom one had hepatocellular carcinoma and two had cutaneous melanoma.

In its sample, this clone was seen once. Its recognized antigen is unknown. No clone much larger than this one lies a single base away; base qualities are absent. The trial excluded patients who had a history of autoimmune disease or who were on systemic immunosuppression. Peripheral blood for TCR sequencing was drawn from every dose cohort at baseline, at cycle 4 day 1 and at cycle 7 day 1. The samples were drawn from a first-in-human, open-label, multicenter phase I dose-escalation trial of ivuxolimab. The trial enrolled adults with locally advanced or metastatic head and neck squamous cell, hepatocellular, melanoma or renal cell carcinoma. Before TCR sequencing, CD4+ T cells and CD8+ T cells from peripheral blood were sorted into separate populations. To sequence the TCRbeta CDR3 region, genomic DNA was isolated from the sorted cells. TCRbeta CDR3 regions were sequenced using the immunoSEQ Assay. TCRdb obtained this table from immuneACCESS and retained in-frame rearrangements with V and J assigned. These tables miss some clones; where compared with another copy, unresolved V genes account for less than half of the shortfall, and the remainder is unexplained. The sample table lists approximately 70,000 clones, roughly 73% of them with a count of one. Over 1.5% of the sample belongs to the ten largest clones.

V and J are truncated by 4 bases and 2 bases respectively, leaving an intervening sequence of 5 bases. The CDR3 sequence holds 13 residues, the cysteine and phenylalanine included. The read is trimmed to its CDR3 DNA, 39 bases read in frame from base 1. CDR1 and CDR2 are drawn from the germline V gene (reference sequence): LNHDA, SQIVND. Overall study outcomes, separate from this receptor: At doses of 0.1 to 3.0 mg/kg, clonal expansion of both CD4+ and CD8+ T cells in blood was seen between baseline and week 6. Which antigens the clonally expanded peripheral T cells were specific for was not determined. In the 0.1-3.0 mg/kg groups, partial responders had among the lowest normalized peripheral clonal expansion, particularly in CD8+ T cells. After ivuxolimab, more expanded clones were found on average in CD8+ T cells than in CD4+ T cells. Low levels of normalized T-cell clonal expansion were also seen in some patients who did not respond.

The sequence came from an adult with an advanced solid tumor such as melanoma, head and neck, liver or kidney cancer. This chain is built from TRBV19 and TRBJ1-4, with the D gene call left open. Sequences were derived from CD4+ or CD8+ T cells sorted from blood, sampled in a trial of the OX40 agonist ivuxolimab. The bases read TGTGCCAGTAGTAGGGGTACTAATGAAAAACTGTTTTTT. Its amino acids are CASSRGTNEKLFF.